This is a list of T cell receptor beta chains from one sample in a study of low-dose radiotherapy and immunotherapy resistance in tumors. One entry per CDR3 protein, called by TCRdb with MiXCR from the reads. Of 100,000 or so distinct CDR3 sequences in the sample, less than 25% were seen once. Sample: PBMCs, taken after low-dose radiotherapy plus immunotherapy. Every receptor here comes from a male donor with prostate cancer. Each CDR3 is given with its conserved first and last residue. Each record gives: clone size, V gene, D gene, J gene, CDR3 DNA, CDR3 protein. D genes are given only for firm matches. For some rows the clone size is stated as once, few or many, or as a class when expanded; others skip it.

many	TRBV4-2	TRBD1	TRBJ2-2	TGTGCCAGCAGCGCGACAGGGGGCACCGGGGAGCTGTTTTTT	CASSATGGTGELFF
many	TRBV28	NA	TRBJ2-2	TGTGCCAGCAGTTCGATCCCAATCGTGGGGACATCGAACACCGGGGAGCTGTTTTTT	CASSSIPIVGTSNTGELFF
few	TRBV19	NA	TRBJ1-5	TGTGCCAGTAGTATCCAGGGCCTTGATCAGCCCCAGCATTTT	CASSIQGLDQPQHF
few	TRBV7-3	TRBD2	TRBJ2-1	TGTGCCAGCAGCCAGGGACTAGCGGGGGGGTATGAGCAGTTCTTC	CASSQGLAGGYEQFF
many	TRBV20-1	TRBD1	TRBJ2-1	TGCAGTGCTATCCTTCGTGGACAGGGGAGCTCCTACAATGAGCAGTTCTTC	CSAILRGQGSSYNEQFF
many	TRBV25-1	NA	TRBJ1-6	TGTGCCAGCAAAGGGGGAGGAGATTCACCCCTCCACTTT	CASKGGGDSPLHF
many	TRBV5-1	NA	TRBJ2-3	TGCGCCAGCAGCTTGGCCGCGAAGAGCACAGATACGCAGTATTTT	CASSLAAKSTDTQYF
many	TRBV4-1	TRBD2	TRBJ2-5	TGCGCCAGCAGCCAAAGCTTTATAGCGGGGGGGCGGCGAGAGACCCAGTACTTC	CASSQSFIAGGRRETQYF
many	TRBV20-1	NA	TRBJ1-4	TGCAGTGCTAGTTCAGCAGCTACCCCTGGACGGGAAAAACTGTTTTTT	CSASSAATPGREKLFF
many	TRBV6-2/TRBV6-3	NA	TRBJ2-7	TGTGCCAGCAGTTGGGATGTTCGGCCGACGAGCTACGAGCAGTACTTC	CASSWDVRPTSYEQYF
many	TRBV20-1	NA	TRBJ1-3	TGCAGTGCTAGTGTGGGCAACTCCTACTCTGGAAACACCATATATTTT	CSASVGNSYSGNTIYF
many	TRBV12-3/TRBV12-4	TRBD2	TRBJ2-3	TGTGCCAGCAGCTCCCCGCGCGGGGGGTACACAGATACGCAGTATTTT	CASSSPRGGYTDTQYF
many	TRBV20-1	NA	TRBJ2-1	TGCAGTGCTAGAGATTCCGGGACTTCCTTCTCCTACAATGAGCAGTTCTTC	CSARDSGTSFSYNEQFF
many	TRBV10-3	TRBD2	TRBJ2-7	TGTGCCATCAGTGAGGTCGCGGCTAGCGGGGTGCTAAACGAGCAGTACTTC	CAISEVAASGVLNEQYF
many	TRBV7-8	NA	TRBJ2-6	TGTGCCAGCAGCTTTAACGAGCTAGCGATGTCTGGGGCCAACGTCCTGACTTTC	CASSFNELAMSGANVLTF
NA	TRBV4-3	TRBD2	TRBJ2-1	TGCGCCAGCGGGACTATCACTTACAATGAGCAGTTCTTC	CASGTITYNEQFF
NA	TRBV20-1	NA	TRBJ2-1	TGCAGTGCTAGAAAAACCGGGACCTTCAATAATGAGCAGTTCTTC	CSARKTGTFNNEQFF
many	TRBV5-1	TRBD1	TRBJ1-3	TGCGCCAGCAGCTTGAGCACAGGGGGATCCGCAAACACCATATATTTT	CASSLSTGGSANTIYF
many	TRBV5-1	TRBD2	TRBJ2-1	TGCGCCAGCAGCTCGGGAGGTAGCTCCTACAATGAGCAGTTCTTC	CASSSGGSSYNEQFF
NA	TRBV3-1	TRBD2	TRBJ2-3	TGTGCCAGCAGCCCCCGGAGAGCGGGGGGCATCACAGATACGCAGTATTTT	CASSPRRAGGITDTQYF
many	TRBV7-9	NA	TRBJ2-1	TGTGCCAGCAGCCCGACCTGGAGTCGGGTTGATGAGCAGTTCTTC	CASSPTWSRVDEQFF
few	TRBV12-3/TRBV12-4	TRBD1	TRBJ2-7	TGTGCCAGCAGTCCGGGACAGGGCTTATCCTACGAGCAGTACTTC	CASSPGQGLSYEQYF
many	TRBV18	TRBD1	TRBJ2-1	TGTGCCAGCTCACCAGGGACAGGGGTCAATGAGCAGTTCTTC	CASSPGTGVNEQFF
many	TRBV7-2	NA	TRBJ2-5	TGTGCCAGCAGCCGACTAGGGGAAGAGACCCAGTACTTC	CASSRLGEETQYF
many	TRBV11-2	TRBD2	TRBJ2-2	TGTGCCAGCAGCTTAGGATCTTGGGGGACTAGCGGCGGGGAGCTGTTTTTT	CASSLGSWGTSGGELFF
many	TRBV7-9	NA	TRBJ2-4	TGTGCCAGCAGCCCCTTATATATAGCGCGCAAGGCCAAAAACATTCAGTACTTC	CASSPLYIARKAKNIQYF
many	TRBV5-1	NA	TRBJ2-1	TGCGCCAGCAGCTATGGTGGTCGGACCACTTTCAATGAGCAGTTCTTC	CASSYGGRTTFNEQFF
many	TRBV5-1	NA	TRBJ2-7	TGCGCCAGCAGCTCGGGGACGCAAGTACCTTCCTACGAGCAGTACTTC	CASSSGTQVPSYEQYF
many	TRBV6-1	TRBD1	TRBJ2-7	TGTGCCAGCAGTTCGGACAGGGTAGCCTCCTACGAGCAGTACTTC	CASSSDRVASYEQYF